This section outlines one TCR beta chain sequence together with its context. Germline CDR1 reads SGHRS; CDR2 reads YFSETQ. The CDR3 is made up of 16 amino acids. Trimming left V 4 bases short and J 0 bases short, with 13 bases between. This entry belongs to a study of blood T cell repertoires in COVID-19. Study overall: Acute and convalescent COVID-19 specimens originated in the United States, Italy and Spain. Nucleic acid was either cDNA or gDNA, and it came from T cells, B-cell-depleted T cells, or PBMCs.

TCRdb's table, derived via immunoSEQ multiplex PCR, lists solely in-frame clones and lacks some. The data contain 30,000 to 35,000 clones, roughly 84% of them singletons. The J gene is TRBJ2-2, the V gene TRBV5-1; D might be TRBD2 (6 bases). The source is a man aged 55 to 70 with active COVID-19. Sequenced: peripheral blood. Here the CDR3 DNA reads TGCGCCAGCAGCGCCCGGAGGGAGTCGAACACCGGGGAGCTGTTTTTT. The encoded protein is CASSARRESNTGELFF.